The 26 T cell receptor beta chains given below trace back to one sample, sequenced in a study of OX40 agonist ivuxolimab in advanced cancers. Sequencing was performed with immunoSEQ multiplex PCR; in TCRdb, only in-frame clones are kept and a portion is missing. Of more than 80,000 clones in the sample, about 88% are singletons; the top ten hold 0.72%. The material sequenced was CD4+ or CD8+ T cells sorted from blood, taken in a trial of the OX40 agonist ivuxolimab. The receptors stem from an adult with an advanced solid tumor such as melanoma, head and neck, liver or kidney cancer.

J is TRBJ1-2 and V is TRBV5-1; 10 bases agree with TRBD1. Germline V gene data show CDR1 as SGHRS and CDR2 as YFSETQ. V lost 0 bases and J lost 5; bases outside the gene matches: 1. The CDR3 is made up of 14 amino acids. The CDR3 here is CASSLGGQGYGYTF. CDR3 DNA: TGCGCCAGCAGCTTGGGGGGACAGGGGTATGGCTACACCTTC.

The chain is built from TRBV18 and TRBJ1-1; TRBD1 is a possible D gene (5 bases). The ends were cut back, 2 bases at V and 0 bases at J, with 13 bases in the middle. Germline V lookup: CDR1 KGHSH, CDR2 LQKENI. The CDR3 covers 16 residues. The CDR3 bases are TGTGCCAGCTCACCAAGTCAGGGCGAAGTGAACACTGAAGCTTTCTTT. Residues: CASSPSQGEVNTEAFF.

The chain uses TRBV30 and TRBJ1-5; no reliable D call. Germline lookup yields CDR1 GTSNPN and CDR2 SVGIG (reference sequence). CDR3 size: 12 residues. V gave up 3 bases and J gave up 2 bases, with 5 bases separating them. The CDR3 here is CAWSQGNQPQHF. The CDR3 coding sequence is TGTGCCTGGAGCCAGGGCAATCAGCCCCAGCATTTT.

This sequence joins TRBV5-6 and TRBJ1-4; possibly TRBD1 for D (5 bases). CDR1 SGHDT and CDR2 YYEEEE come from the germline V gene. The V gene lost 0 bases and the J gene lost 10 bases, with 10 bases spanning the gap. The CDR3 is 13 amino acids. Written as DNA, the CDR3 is TGTGCCAGCAGCTTGGGGGGAGACAGAAAACTGTTTTTT. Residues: CASSLGGDRKLFF. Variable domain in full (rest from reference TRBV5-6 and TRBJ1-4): DAGVTQSPTHLIKTRGQQVTLRCSPKSGHDTVSWYQQALGQGPQFIFQYYEEEERQRGNFPDRFSGHQFPNYSSELNVNALLLGDSALYLCASSLGGDRKLFFGSGTQLSVL.

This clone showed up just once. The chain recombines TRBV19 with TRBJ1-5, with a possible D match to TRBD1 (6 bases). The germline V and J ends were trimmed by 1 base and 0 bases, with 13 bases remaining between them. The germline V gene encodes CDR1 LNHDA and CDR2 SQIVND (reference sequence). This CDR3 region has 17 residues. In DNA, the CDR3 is TGTGCCAGTAGTATAGTACAGGTGGGGGCTAGCAATCAGCCCCAGCATTTT. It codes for CASSIVQVGASNQPQHF.

The CDR3, as DNA: TGTGCCAGCAGTTTGGGACAGGGGGTGAACACCGGGGAGCTGTTTTTT. Translating gives CASSLGQGVNTGELFF. The gene calls are TRBV11-2 and TRBJ2-2, with TRBD1 matching over 11 bases. This CDR3 region has 16 residues. CDR1 is SGHAT and CDR2 is FQNNGV in the germline V gene. V lost 6 bases and J lost 1; bases outside the gene matches: 4.

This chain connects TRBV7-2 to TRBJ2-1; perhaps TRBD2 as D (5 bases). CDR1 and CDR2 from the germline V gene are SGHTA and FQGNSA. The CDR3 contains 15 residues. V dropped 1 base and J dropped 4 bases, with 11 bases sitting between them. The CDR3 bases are TGTGCCAGCAGCTTAGTTCACCCGGGGTACAATGAGCAGTTCTTC. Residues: CASSLVHPGYNEQFF. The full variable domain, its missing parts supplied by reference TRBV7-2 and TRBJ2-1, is GAGVSQSPSNKVTEKGKDVELRCDPISGHTALYWYRQSLGQGLEFLIYFQGNSAPDKSGLPSDRFSAERTGGSVSTLTIQRTQQEDSAVYLCASSLVHPGYNEQFFGPGTRLTVL.

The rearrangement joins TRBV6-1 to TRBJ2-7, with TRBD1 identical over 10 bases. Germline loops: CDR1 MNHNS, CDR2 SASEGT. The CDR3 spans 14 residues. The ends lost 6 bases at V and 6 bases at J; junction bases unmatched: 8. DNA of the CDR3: TGTGCCAGCAGCCCCCAGACAGGGGGCGGCGAGCAGTACTTC. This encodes CASSPQTGGGEQYF.

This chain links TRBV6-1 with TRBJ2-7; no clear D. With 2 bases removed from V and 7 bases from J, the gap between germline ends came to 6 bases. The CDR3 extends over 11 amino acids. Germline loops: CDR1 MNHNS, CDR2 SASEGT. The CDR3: CASSESEEQYF. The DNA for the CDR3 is TGTGCCAGCAGTGAATCGGAAGAGCAGTACTTC.

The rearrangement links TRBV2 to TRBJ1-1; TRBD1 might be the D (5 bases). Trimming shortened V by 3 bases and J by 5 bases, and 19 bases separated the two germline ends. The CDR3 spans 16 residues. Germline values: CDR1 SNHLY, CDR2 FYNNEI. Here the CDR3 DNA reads TGTGCCAGCAGTGACCGGCAGGGTATTACGTGGACTGAAGCTTTCTTT. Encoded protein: CASSDRQGITWTEAFF.

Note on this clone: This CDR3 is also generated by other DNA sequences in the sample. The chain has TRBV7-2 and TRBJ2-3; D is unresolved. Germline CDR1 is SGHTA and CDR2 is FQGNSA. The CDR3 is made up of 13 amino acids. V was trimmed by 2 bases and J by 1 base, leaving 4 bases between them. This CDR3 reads CASSLTGTDTQYF. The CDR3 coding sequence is TGTGCCAGCAGCTTAACAGGCACAGATACGCAGTATTTT.

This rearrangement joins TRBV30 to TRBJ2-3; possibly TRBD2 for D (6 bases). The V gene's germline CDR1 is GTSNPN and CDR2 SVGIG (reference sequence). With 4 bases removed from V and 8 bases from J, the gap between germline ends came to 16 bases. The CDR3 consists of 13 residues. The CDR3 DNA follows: TGTGCCTGGACACGGGCCACGACTAGTACGCAGTATTTT. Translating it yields CAWTRATTSTQYF.

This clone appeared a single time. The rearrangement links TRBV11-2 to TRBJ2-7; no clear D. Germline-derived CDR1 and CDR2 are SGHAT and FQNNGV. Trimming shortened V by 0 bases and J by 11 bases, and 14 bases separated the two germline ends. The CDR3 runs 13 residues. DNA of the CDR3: TGTGCCAGCAGCTTAGAACAAAGCTCTAGAAAGTACTTC. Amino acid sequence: CASSLEQSSRKYF.

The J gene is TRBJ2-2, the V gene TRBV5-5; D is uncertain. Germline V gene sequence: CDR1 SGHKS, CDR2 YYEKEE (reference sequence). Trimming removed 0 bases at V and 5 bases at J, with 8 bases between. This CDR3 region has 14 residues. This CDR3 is CASSLEDLTGELFF. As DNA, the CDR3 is TGTGCCAGCAGCTTGGAGGATTTGACCGGGGAGCTGTTTTTT.

The CDR3 DNA follows: TGTGCCAGCAGCGTAGGCATGGCGGGGGGTCAAGAGACCCAGTACTTC. It yields the protein CASSVGMAGGQETQYF. This rearrangement joins TRBV9 to TRBJ2-5; 8 nucleotides line up with TRBD2. The junction had 6 bases not matched to a gene; V was cut back by 0 bases and J by 2 bases. The V gene's germline CDR1 is SGDLS and CDR2 YYNGEE. The CDR3 has 16 amino acids.

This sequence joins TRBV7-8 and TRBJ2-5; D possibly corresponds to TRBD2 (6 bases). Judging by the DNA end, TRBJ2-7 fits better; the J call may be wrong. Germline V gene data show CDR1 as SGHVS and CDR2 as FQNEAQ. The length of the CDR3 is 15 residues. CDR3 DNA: TGTGCCAGCAGCTTAGCGGGGGGTTTTACCTACGAGCAGTACTTC. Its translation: CASSLAGGFTYEQYF.

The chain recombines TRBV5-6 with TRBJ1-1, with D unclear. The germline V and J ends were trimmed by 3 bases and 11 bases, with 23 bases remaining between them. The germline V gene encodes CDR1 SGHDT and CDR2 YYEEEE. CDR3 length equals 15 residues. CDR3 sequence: CASSSPGGLGGMAFF. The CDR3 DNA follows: TGTGCCAGCAGCTCACCCGGTGGATTGGGTGGGATGGCTTTCTTT.

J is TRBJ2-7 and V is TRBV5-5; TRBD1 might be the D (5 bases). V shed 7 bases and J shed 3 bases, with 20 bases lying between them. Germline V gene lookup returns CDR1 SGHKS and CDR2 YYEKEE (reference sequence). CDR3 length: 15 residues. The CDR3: CASGATVMPHYEQYF. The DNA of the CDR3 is TGTGCCAGCGGAGCGACAGTGATGCCTCACTACGAGCAGTACTTC.

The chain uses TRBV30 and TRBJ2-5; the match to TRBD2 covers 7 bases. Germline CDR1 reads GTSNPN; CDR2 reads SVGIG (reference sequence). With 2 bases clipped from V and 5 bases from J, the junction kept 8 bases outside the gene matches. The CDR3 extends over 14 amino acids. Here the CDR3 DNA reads TGTGCCTGGAGTCCGCAACTAGCGCGGGAGACCCAGTACTTC. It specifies CAWSPQLARETQYF.

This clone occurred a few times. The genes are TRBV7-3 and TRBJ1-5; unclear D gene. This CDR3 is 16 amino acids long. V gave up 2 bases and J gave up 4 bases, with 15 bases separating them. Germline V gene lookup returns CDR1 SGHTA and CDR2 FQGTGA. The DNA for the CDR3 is TGTGCCAGCAGCTTAGGTCCCCCGACGGTGAATCAGCCCCAGCATTTT. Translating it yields CASSLGPPTVNQPQHF.

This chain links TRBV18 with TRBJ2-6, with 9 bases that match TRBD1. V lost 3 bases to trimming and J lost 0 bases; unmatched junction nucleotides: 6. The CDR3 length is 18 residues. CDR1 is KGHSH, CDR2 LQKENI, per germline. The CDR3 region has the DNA TGTGCCAGCTCACCCCCCGGGACAGGGCTCTCTGGGGCCAACGTCCTGACTTTC. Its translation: CASSPPGTGLSGANVLTF.

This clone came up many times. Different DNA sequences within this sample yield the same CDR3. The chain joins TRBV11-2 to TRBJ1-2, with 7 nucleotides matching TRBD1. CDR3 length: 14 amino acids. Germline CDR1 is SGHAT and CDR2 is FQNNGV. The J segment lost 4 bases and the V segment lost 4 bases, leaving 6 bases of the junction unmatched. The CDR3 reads CASSSSSGGYGYTF. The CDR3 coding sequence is TGTGCCAGCAGCTCGAGCTCAGGGGGCTATGGCTACACCTTC.

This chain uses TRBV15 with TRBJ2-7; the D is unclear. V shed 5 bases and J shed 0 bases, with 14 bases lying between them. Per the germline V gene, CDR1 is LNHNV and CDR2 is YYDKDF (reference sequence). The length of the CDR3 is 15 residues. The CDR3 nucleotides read TGTGCCACCAGCGGCGGCAGTCAAAGCTCCTACGAGCAGTACTTC. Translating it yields CATSGGSQSSYEQYF.

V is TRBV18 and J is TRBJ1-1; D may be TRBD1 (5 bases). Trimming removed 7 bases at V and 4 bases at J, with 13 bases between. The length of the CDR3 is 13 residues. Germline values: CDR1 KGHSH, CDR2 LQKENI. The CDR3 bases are TGTGCCAGCTTCAGGGCTTTTGGCACTGAAGCTTTCTTT. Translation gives CASFRAFGTEAFF.

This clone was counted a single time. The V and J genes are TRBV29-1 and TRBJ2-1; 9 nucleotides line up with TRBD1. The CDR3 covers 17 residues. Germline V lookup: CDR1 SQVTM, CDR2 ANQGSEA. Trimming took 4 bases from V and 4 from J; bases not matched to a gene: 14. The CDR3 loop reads CSVGLPQTGQGYNEQFF. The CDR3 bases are TGCAGCGTTGGGTTGCCCCAAACGGGACAGGGATACAATGAGCAGTTCTTC.

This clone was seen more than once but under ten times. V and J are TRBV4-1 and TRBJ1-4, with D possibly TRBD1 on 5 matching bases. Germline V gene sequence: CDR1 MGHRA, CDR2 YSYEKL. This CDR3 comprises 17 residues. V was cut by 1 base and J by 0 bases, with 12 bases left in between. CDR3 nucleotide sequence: TGCGCCAGCAGCCAAGGACAGCCGGAAGCAACTAATGAAAAACTGTTTTTT. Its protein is CASSQGQPEATNEKLFF.